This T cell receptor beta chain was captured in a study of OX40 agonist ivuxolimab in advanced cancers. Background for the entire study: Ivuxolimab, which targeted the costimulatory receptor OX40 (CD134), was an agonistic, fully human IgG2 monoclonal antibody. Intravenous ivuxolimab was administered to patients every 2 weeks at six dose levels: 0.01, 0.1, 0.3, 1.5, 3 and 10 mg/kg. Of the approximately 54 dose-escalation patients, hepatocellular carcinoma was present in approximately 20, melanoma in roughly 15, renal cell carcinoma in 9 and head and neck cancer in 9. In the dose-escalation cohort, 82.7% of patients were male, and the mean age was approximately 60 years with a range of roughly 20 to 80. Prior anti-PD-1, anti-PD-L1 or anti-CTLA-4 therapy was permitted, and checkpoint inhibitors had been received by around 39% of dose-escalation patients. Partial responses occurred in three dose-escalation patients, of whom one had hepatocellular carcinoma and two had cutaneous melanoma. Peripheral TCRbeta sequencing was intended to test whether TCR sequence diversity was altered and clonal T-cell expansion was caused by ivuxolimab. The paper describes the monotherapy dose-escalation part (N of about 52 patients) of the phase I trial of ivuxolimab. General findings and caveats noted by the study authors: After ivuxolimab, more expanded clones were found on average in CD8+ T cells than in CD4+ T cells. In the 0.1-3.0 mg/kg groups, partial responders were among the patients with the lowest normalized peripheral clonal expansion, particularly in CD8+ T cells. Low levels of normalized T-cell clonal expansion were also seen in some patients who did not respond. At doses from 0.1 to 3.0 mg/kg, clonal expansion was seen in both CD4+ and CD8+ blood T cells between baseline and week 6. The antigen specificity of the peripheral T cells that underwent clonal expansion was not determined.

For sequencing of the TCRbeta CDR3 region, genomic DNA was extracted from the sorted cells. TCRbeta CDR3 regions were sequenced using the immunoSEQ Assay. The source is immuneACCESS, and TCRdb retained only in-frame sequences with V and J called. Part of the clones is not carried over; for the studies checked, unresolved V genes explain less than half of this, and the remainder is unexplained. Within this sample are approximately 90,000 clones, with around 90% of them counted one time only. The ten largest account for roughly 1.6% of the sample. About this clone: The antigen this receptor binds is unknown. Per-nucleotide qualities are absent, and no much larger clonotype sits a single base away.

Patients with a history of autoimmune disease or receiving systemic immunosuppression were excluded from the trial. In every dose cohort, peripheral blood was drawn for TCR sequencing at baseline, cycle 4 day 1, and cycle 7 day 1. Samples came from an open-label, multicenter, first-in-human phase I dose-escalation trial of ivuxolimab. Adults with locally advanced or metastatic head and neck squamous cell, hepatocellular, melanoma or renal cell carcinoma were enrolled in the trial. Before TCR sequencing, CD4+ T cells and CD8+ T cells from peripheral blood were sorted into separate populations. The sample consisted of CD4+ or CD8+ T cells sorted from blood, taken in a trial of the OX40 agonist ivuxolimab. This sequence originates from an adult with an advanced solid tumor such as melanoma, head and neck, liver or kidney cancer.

The DNA sequence reads TGCGCCAGCAGCCAAGAAGTTGGACAGGGCGGCCAGCCCCAGCATTTT. It codes for CASSQEVGQGGQPQHF. The chain joins TRBV4-1 to TRBJ1-5, with 8 bases aligning to TRBD1. From the cysteine through the phenylalanine, the CDR3 covers 16 amino acids. Only the CDR3 part of the read is kept: 48 bases, read in frame from the first base. CDR1 is given as MGHRA and CDR2 as YSYEKL, both from the germline V gene. Germline trimming amounts to 0 bases on V and 7 bases on J, with 8 as the count of junction bases outside the gene matches.